These 26 T cell receptor beta chains were sequenced from one sample in a study of CD8 T cells in Susac syndrome. A quantity of about 0.5 to 1 ug RNA underwent reverse transcription using random hexamers. TCRdb called the immunoSEQ multiplex PCR reads again in MiXCR, with one record for every CDR3 protein. The sample includes 150,000 to 200,000 distinct CDR3 sequences, just under 95% of them seen just once. Specimen: CD4+ T cells from PBMCs. The source is a human donor in good health.

J is TRBJ2-7 and V is TRBV7-9; 7 bases match TRBD1. Losses at the gene ends were 4 bases for V and 6 bases for J; bases not matched to a gene: 9. From germline, CDR1 is SEHNR and CDR2 FQNEAQ (reference sequence). The CDR3 extends over 14 amino acids. The CDR3 region has the DNA TGTGCCAGCAGCTCCACCATGGGACAGACCGAGCAGTACTTC. It specifies CASSSTMGQTEQYF.

V and J are TRBV7-2 and TRBJ2-3; D ambiguous. Per the germline V gene, CDR1 is SGHTA and CDR2 is FQGNSA. The V gene lost 5 bases and the J gene lost 2 bases, with 8 bases spanning the gap. The CDR3 contains 13 residues. CDR3 nucleotide sequence: TGTGCCAGCAGCACCGAGAACACAGATACGCAGTATTTT. Amino acid sequence: CASSTENTDTQYF. Looking up the rest from reference TRBV7-2 and TRBJ2-3 gives the full variable domain: GAGVSQSPSNKVTEKGKDVELRCDPISGHTALYWYRQSLGQGLEFLIYFQGNSAPDKSGLPSDRFSAERTGGSVSTLTIQRTQQEDSAVYLCASSTENTDTQYFGPGTRLTVL.

The chain joins TRBV15 to TRBJ1-5; TRBD1 is a possible D gene (6 bases). Trimming stripped 0 bases from V and 6 bases from J, with 9 bases between. The CDR3 totals 14 residues. Germline values: CDR1 LNHNV, CDR2 YYDKDF (reference sequence). DNA of the CDR3: TGTGCCACCAGCAGAGATAGGGGGAGTCAGCCCCAGCATTTT. Translation: CATSRDRGSQPQHF.

The V call is TRBV5-1, the J call TRBJ2-7, with 14 nucleotides matching TRBD2. Germline V lookup: CDR1 SGHRS, CDR2 YFSETQ. The V and J ends lost 0 bases and 2 bases, in that order; junction bases with no gene match: 4. This CDR3 comprises 17 residues. CDR3 protein: CASSLGGLAGETYEQYF. CDR3 nucleotides: TGCGCCAGCAGCTTGGGGGGACTAGCGGGGGAGACCTACGAGCAGTACTTC. Complete variable domain (other parts from reference TRBV5-1 and TRBJ2-7): KAGVTQTPRYLIKTRGQQVTLSCSPISGHRSVSWYQQTPGQGLQFLFEYFSETQRNKGNFPGRFSGRQFSNSRSEMNVSTLELGDSALYLCASSLGGLAGETYEQYFGPGTRLTVT.

The gene calls are TRBV7-9 and TRBJ2-5; 10 nucleotides line up with TRBD1. After removal of 3 bases from V and 5 bases from J, the junction contained 12 bases not matched to a gene. This CDR3 comprises 17 residues. The V gene's germline CDR1 is SEHNR and CDR2 FQNEAQ (reference sequence). The CDR3 protein is CASSFGHGTGEEETQYF. The DNA of the CDR3 is TGTGCCAGCAGCTTTGGACACGGGACAGGGGAAGAGGAGACCCAGTACTTC.

To note about this clonotype: This CDR3 is missing its conserved last phenylalanine or tryptophan, likely due to a read error. This sequence joins TRBV11-2 and TRBJ2-7, with D possibly TRBD1 on 6 matching bases. V was shortened by 5 bases and J by 4 bases, with 9 bases between the two germline ends. Per germline, CDR1 SGHAT and CDR2 FQNNGV. This CDR3 comprises 12 residues. CDR3 amino acids: CASSPRGYEQYL. In DNA form, the CDR3 reads TGTGCCAGCAGCCCCAGGGGTTACGAGCAGTACCTC.

The DNA for the CDR3 is TGTGCCAGCAGCGCCTCGCAGGTCACCGGGGAGCTGTTTTTT. Amino acid sequence: CASSASQVTGELFF. The V call is TRBV7-3, the J call TRBJ2-2; D remains unclear. Trimming left V 5 bases short and J 4 bases short, with 11 bases between. The CDR3 runs to 14 residues. CDR1 is SGHTA, CDR2 FQGTGA, per germline.

V usage is TRBV7-2 and J usage is TRBJ1-3; D unresolved. The V gene's germline CDR1 is SGHTA and CDR2 FQGNSA. The CDR3 runs 13 residues. The V end lost 4 bases, the J end lost 8 bases, and 12 bases lay between the germline ends. CDR3 amino acids: CASSSAIVDTIYF. CDR3 nucleotide sequence: TGTGCCAGCAGCTCCGCTATTGTGGACACCATATATTTT.

The chain has TRBV13 and TRBJ2-2; TRBD2 agrees at 7 bases. CDR1 PRHDT and CDR2 FYEKMQ come from the germline V gene (reference sequence). With 5 bases clipped from V and 7 bases from J, the junction kept 4 bases outside the gene matches. The length of the CDR3 is 13 residues. Here the CDR3 reads CASSRGLIGELFF. The CDR3 DNA sequence: TGTGCCAGCAGCCGGGGACTAATCGGGGAGCTGTTTTTT.

This chain joins TRBV28 and TRBJ2-7; D is undetermined. The ends were cut back, 5 bases at V and 4 bases at J, with 9 bases in the middle. This CDR3 is 12 amino acids long. CDR1 MDHEN and CDR2 SYDVKM come from the germline V gene. The CDR3 DNA sequence: TGTGCCAGCAGTCACAAAGGTTACGAGCAGTACTTC. This translates into CASSHKGYEQYF.

The rearrangement uses TRBV7-3 and TRBJ2-1, with D possibly matching TRBD1 (5 bases). V gave up 2 bases and J gave up 1 base, with 9 bases separating them. Looked up from germline, CDR1 is SGHTA and CDR2 is FQGTGA. The CDR3 runs 15 residues. The DNA for the CDR3 is TGTGCCAGCAGCTTAGCGGCAGGGTCCTACAATGAGCAGTTCTTC. Its protein product is CASSLAAGSYNEQFF.

This clonotype was detected a few times. The chain is built from TRBV5-1 and TRBJ2-1, with TRBD1 as a possible D gene (5 bases). Germline lookup yields CDR1 SGHRS and CDR2 YFSETQ. CDR3 length equals 13 residues. Deletions cut 0 bases from V and 8 bases from J, with 9 bases between. CDR3 amino acids: CASSLGGGDEQFF. The CDR3 DNA sequence: TGCGCCAGCAGCTTGGGGGGCGGAGATGAGCAGTTCTTC.

The V and J genes are TRBV7-2 and TRBJ1-2, with D perhaps matching TRBD1 (6 bases). Trimming pared 4 bases from V and 8 bases from J, leaving 20 bases between. The germline V gene encodes CDR1 SGHTA and CDR2 FQGNSA. There are 15 residues in the CDR3. The CDR3 DNA follows: TGTGCCAGCAGCTCAACCCTGGGGGCGGTGGGCGGCTACACCTTC. It codes for CASSSTLGAVGGYTF.

The chain recombines TRBV7-2 with TRBJ2-7, with TRBD1 matching 7 bases. V gave up 2 bases and J gave up 2 bases; unmatched junction bases: 6. This CDR3 is built from 15 residues. CDR1 is SGHTA, CDR2 FQGNSA, per germline. In DNA form, the CDR3 reads TGTGCCAGCAGCTTACAAGGGGGCAAAGCCTACGAGCAGTACTTC. This gives the protein CASSLQGGKAYEQYF.

The rearrangement joins TRBV18 to TRBJ2-1; D is uncertain. Trimming left V 6 bases short and J 7 bases short, with 7 bases between. Germline CDR1 KGHSH, CDR2 LQKENI. The CDR3 runs to 11 residues. This CDR3 is CASSTSNEQFF. The CDR3 DNA is TGTGCCAGCTCCACCTCAAATGAGCAGTTCTTC. The whole variable domain, remainder taken from reference TRBV18 and TRBJ2-1, is NAGVMQNPRHLVRRRGQEARLRCSPMKGHSHVYWYRQLPEEGLKFMVYLQKENIIDESGMPKERFSAEFPKEGPSILRIQQVVRGDSAAYFCASSTSNEQFFGPGTRLTVL.

V and J are TRBV2 and TRBJ2-2, with TRBD1 identical over 10 bases. Germline trimming cut 5 bases from V and 5 bases from J; bases unmatched to any gene: 2. This CDR3 is built from 14 residues. Germline CDR1 reads SNHLY; CDR2 reads FYNNEI. CDR3 residues: CASSWTGGTGELFF. CDR3 DNA sequence: TGTGCCAGCAGTTGGACAGGGGGAACCGGGGAGCTGTTTTTT.

J is TRBJ1-2 and V is TRBV6-5; unclear D gene. V shed 6 bases and J shed 1 base, with 9 bases lying between them. Germline V gene data show CDR1 as MNHEY and CDR2 as SVGAGI. CDR3 length equals 13 residues. CDR3 loop: CASRITVNYGYTF. The DNA for the CDR3 is TGTGCCAGCAGAATTACCGTTAACTATGGCTACACCTTC.

The chain uses TRBV7-3 and TRBJ2-5; no clear D gene. V dropped 5 bases and J dropped 1 base, with 11 bases sitting between them. Germline V lookup: CDR1 SGHTA, CDR2 FQGTGA. There are 14 residues in the CDR3. Written as DNA, the CDR3 is TGTGCCAGCAGCCCGAGTTCGGCCCAAGAGACCCAGTACTTC. Its protein product is CASSPSSAQETQYF.

The chain has TRBV12-3 or TRBV12-4 and TRBJ2-7; 8 bases map to TRBD2. This CDR3 has 14 residues. V lost 4 bases and J lost 5; bases outside the gene matches: 7. The CDR3 region is CASSSGTRVHEQYF. Written as DNA, the CDR3 is TGTGCCAGCAGTTCCGGGACTAGGGTCCACGAGCAGTACTTC.

This clonotype was recorded a few times. This chain connects TRBV3-1 to TRBJ2-7; no clear D. V was clipped by 3 bases and J by 5 bases, with 8 bases between them. Germline assignment: CDR1 LGHDT and CDR2 YNNKEL (reference sequence). This CDR3 is built from 12 residues. CDR3 amino acids: CASSQSRDEQYF. The DNA of the CDR3 is TGTGCCAGCAGCCAGTCCCGGGACGAGCAGTACTTC.

The chain recombines TRBV3-1 with TRBJ1-6; no definite D call. In germline, CDR1 is LGHDT, CDR2 YNNKEL (reference sequence). This CDR3 region has 14 residues. Trimming pared 4 bases from V and 10 bases from J, leaving 14 bases between. CDR3 loop: CASSLTGSQSPLHF. CDR3 bases: TGTGCCAGCAGCCTCACCGGTTCTCAGTCACCCCTCCACTTT.

V gene TRBV14 combines with J gene TRBJ2-5; perhaps TRBD1 as D (5 bases). V was clipped by 0 bases and J by 5 bases, with 13 bases between them. Germline V lookup: CDR1 SGHDN, CDR2 FVKESK. The CDR3 covers 15 residues. The DNA for the CDR3 is TGTGCCAGCAGCCAAGATTCAGGCCACAGGGAGACCCAGTACTTC. This gives the protein CASSQDSGHRETQYF.

This clonotype has only one observation. The chain combines TRBV12-3 or TRBV12-4 with TRBJ1-1; D is possibly TRBD1 (5 bases). Trimming removed 3 bases at V and 3 bases at J, with 11 bases between. The CDR3 totals 14 residues. The CDR3 sequence is CASSLVQGHTEAFF. CDR3 nucleotide sequence: TGTGCCAGCAGTTTGGTCCAGGGCCACACTGAAGCTTTCTTT.

This chain connects TRBV12-3 or TRBV12-4 to TRBJ2-4, with D maybe TRBD1 (6 bases). The CDR3 length is 15 residues. Trimming stripped 6 bases from V and 0 bases from J, with 12 bases between. CDR3 sequence: CASSSQQGAKNIQYF. CDR3 nucleotide sequence: TGTGCCAGCAGCTCACAACAGGGAGCCAAAAACATTCAGTACTTC.

The chain uses TRBV20-1 and TRBJ1-3; 11 bases line up with TRBD1. The germline V gene has CDR1 DFQATT and CDR2 SNEGSKA (reference sequence). This CDR3 comprises 14 residues. Trimming cost V 2 bases and J 4 bases; bases outside gene matches: 1. In DNA form, the CDR3 reads TGCAGTGCTAGAAGGACAGGGGGCGGAAACACCATATATTTT. Translation gives CSARRTGGGNTIYF.

The CDR3 bases are TGTGCCATCAGGGGACAGTGGAACGAGCAGTACTTC. Its translation is CAIRGQWNEQYF. The genes are TRBV10-3 and TRBJ2-7, with 7 positions matching TRBD1. The CDR3 sequence is 12 residues long. Germline V CDR1 and CDR2: ENHRY, SYGVKD. With 6 bases clipped from V and 5 bases from J, the junction kept 4 bases outside the gene matches.